A selection of T cell receptor beta chains follows, all from one sample in a study of T cell responses to AZD1222 COVID-19 vaccine. The assay was immunoSEQ multiplex PCR, and TCRdb's table has in-frame clones only and misses some. The sample has 95,000 to 150,000 clones; about 90% are singletons. The sample here was peripheral blood, taken 28 days after the second AZD1222 dose. The receptors originated from an adult who received the AZD1222 COVID-19 vaccine. The CDR3 runs from the conserved cysteine through the conserved F or W.

cdr3_length v_call cdr3_aa
18 TRBV2 CASTPGQATRGLGYTIYF
15 TRBV28 CASNLLVGDNQPQHF
15 TRBV2 CASSPRGSTNEKLFF
16 TRBV7-8 CASSGGRTRPQETQYF
15 TRBV15 CATNRDPRKGTEAFF
14 TRBV28 CASRSQSTNEKLFF
13 TRBV28 CASSPGPGYQAFF
14 TRBV15 CATSRDRGSDTQYF
14 TRBV5-1 CASSGSTGVEEQYF
13 TRBV18 CASSPSRDTEAFF
11 TRBV12-3/TRBV12-4 CASRVSYEQYF
14 TRBV5-1 CASSSPGFETEAFF
13 TRBV27 CASSQGWNTEAFF
17 TRBV7-2 CASSHKIGAIVNTEAFF
15 TRBV19 CASTNGGQGNQPQHF
16 TRBV15 CATSRGWGLLNEKLFF
17 TRBV4-2 CASSQEVSGNSYNEQFF
14 TRBV6-1 CASSEVWTGSEQYF
13 TRBV5-8 CASSPELNSPLHF
15 TRBV10-3 CAISGGSLTAYEQYF
15 TRBV7-9 CASSFLAGGPDEQYF
16 TRBV5-4 CASSLGQWQLTDTQYF
12 TRBV28 CASSFVRNEQFF
14 TRBV6-5 CASSITGFNQPQHF
13 TRBV5-1 CASSARTGNTIYF
14 TRBV11-2 CASTSDPNNQPQHF
11 TRBV20-1 CSAAQESEAFF
17 TRBV5-1 CASSLRPRTGSSYEQYF
20 TRBV4-1 CASSQWMRPSGGLYQETQYF
12 TRBV27 CASGKGDRGYTF
15 TRBV5-5 CASSLQTGGSYEQYF
15 TRBV19 CASSISGTNTGELFF
13 TRBV4-1 CASSQGGRAPQHF
11 TRBV2 CASRIDYEQYF
21 TRBV2 CASSAIAGRAGAAGPNNEQFF
14 TRBV6-5 CASSYLTGEDGYTF
12 TRBV6-5 CASTGYQETQYF
13 TRBV14 CASSQGSNTEAFF
16 TRBV6-2/TRBV6-3 CASSTTGVGASYEQYF
14 TRBV6-1 CASSDTGTSNEQFF
16 TRBV27 CASSSPGTSGIKEQYF
15 TRBV28 CASRSPGTFGTEAFF
17 TRBV3-1/TRBV3-2 CASSLRQGLSSYNEQFF
15 TRBV7-9 CASSLTSGPYNEQFF
15 TRBV4-1 CASSQGGILLKTQYF
15 TRBV7-9 CASSLMGFGNTEAFF
16 TRBV24-1 CATSDPGLAGEETQYF
14 TRBV28 CASTPGQANYGYTF
13 TRBV12-3/TRBV12-4 CASSEQGNQPQHF
13 TRBV5-4 CASRFSGVGEQYF
16 TRBV30 CAWSGMGPKARYGYTF
13 TRBV10-3 CAIRALRGAEQFF
16 TRBV24-1 CATSDRGQGAGQPQHF
14 TRBV5-1 CASSLKDFTDTQYF